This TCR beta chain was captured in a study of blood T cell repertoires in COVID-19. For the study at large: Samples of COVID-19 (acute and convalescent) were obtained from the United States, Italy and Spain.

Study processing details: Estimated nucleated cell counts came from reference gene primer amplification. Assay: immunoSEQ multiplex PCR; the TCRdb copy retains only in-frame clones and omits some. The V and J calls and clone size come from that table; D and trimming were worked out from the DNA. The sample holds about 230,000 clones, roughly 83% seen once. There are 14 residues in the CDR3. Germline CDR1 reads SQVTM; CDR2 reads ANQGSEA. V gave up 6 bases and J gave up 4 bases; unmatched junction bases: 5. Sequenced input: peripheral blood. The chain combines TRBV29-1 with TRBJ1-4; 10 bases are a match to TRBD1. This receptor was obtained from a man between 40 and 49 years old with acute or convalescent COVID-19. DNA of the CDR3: TGCAGCGTCCGGGACAGGGGTCTTAATGAAAAACTGTTTTTT. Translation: CSVRDRGLNEKLFF.